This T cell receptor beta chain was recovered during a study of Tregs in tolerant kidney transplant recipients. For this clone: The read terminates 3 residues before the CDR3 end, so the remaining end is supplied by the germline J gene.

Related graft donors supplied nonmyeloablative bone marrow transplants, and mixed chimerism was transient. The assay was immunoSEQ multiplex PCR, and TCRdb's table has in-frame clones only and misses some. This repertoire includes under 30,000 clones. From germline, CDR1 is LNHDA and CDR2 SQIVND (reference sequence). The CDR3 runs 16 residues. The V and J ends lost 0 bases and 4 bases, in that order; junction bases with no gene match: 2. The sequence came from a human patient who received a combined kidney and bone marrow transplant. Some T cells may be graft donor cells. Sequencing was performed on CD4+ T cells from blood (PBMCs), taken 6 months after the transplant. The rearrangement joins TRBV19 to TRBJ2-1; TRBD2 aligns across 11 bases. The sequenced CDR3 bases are TGTGCCAGTAGTATAGAGGGACTAGCGGTGTACAATGAG. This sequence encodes CASSIEGLAVYNE. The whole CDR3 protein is CASSIEGLAVYNEQFF.